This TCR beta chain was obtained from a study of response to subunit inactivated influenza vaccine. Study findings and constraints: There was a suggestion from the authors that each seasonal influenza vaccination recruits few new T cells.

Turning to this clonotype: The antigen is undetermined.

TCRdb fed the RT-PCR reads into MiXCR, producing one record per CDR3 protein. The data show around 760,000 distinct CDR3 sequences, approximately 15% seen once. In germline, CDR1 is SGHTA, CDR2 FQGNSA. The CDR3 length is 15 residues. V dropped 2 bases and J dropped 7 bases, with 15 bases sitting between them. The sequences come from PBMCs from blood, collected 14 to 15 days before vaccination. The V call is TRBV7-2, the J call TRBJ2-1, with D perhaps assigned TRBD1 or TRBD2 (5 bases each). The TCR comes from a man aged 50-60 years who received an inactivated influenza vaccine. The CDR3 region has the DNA TGTGCCAGCAGCTTAACGATCGGGGCTGGGAATGAGCAGTTCTTC. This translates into CASSLTIGAGNEQFF.